A single sample gave rise to the 2 T cell receptor beta chains below, sequenced in a study of cytomegalovirus exposure and HLA in healthy donors. PCR amplification relied on 60 Vbeta primers (plus 13 Jbeta primers). The protocol was immunoSEQ multiplex PCR, while the TCRdb copy is restricted to in-frame clones and leaves out a portion. The table has 150,000 to 200,000 clones, roughly three quarters seen once. Input material: PBMCs. The receptors were sampled from a woman aged 45-65 years in good health and CMV-seronegative.

V is TRBV5-1 and J is TRBJ2-2, with 13 bases aligning to TRBD2. The V gene's germline CDR1 is SGHRS and CDR2 YFSETQ. J gave up 8 bases and V 1 base, and 2 bases lay outside the gene matches. The length of the CDR3 is 15 residues. In DNA form, the CDR3 reads TGCGCCAGCAGCTTGTGGACTAGCGGGAGTGGGGAGCTGTTTTTT. It yields the protein CASSLWTSGSGELFF.

A note on this clone: Germline and junction disagree at one end, which may indicate a read error. The rearrangement links TRBV7-9 to TRBJ2-1; D perhaps matches TRBD1 (6 bases). This CDR3 region has 13 residues. Germline CDR1 SEHNR, CDR2 FQNEAQ (reference sequence). Here the CDR3 reads CSSRGLGGDEQFF. The CDR3 coding sequence is TGTTCCAGCAGGGGCCTTGGTGGCGATGAGCAGTTCTTC.